This T cell receptor beta chain comes out of a study of identical twins. TCRdb re-called the 5' RACE reads through MiXCR, storing one row per CDR3 protein. The data contain more than 600,000 distinct CDR3 sequences, about 20% of them singletons. This CDR3 spans 11 amino acids. Germline CDR1 reads SQVTM; CDR2 reads ANQGSEA. V gave up 7 bases and J gave up 3 bases; unmatched junction bases: 2. The same sample was also used in a study of T cells expressing NK-cell markers. That publication notes: The sequencing cohort of eight donors included seven HCMV-seropositive individuals and one seronegative individual.

The chain combines TRBV29-1 with TRBJ2-7, with TRBD1 identical over 8 bases. This sequence originates from a woman aged 18-35 years in good health. The sequenced sample consisted of PBMCs. CDR3 nucleotides: TGCAGCGCTGGACAGGGCTACGAGCAGTACTTC. This encodes CSAGQGYEQYF.